This T cell receptor beta chain was obtained from a study of T cell responses to AZD1222 COVID-19 vaccine. Findings and limits, study-wide: Possibly, clonal diversity was underestimated; donors were largely white British and included more females. Researchers report vaccine-associated CD4 TCRs spanning spike, with dominance at 160-218 and 743-854. All repertoire sampling was performed exclusively after the peak T cell response.

Second-dose timings of about 4 or about 12 weeks were pooled. On this clone itself: The antigen remains undetermined.

Some clones are missing from TCRdb's copy, which holds only in-frame ones; the method was immunoSEQ multiplex PCR. The sample carries about 69,000 clones, around 80% recorded once. The V end lost 2 bases, the J end lost 3 bases, and 14 bases lay between the germline ends. The germline V gene has CDR1 MNHEY and CDR2 SVGAGI. The CDR3 length is 15 residues. This TCR derives from an adult who received the AZD1222 COVID-19 vaccine. The sample was peripheral blood, taken 28 days after the second AZD1222 dose. This chain connects TRBV6-5 to TRBJ2-7; possibly TRBD1 for D (7 bases). CDR3 sequence reads: CASSYKEGAYYEQYF. CDR3 nucleotide sequence: TGTGCCAGCAGTTACAAGGAGGGGGCGTACTACGAGCAGTACTTC.